This T cell receptor beta chain comes out of a study of blood T cell repertoires in COVID-19. Background on the study: The study drew acute and convalescent COVID-19 samples from the United States, Italy and Spain. The analysed material was cDNA or gDNA that came from T cells, B-cell-depleted T cells, or PBMCs.

Original methodology: How many nucleated cells were present was estimated from reference gene primer amplification. Libraries were prepared by immunoSEQ multiplex PCR; TCRdb keeps only in-frame clonotypes and omits some of them. V, J and clone size are those of that table, while D and trimming were read from the DNA. The table records under 150,000 clones, more than 75% of them present only once. What was sequenced was peripheral blood. The TCR sequence derives from a middle-aged woman with acute or convalescent COVID-19.

Here the CDR3 DNA reads TGTGCCAGCAGTTACTCGTCTAGCGGGAGGGAACAGTTCTTC. Its translation: CASSYSSSGREQFF. The chain links TRBV6-5 to TRBJ2-1; the match to TRBD2 covers 12 bases. Trimming took 0 bases from V and 13 from J; bases not matched to a gene: 4. Germline CDR1 MNHEY, CDR2 SVGAGI. CDR3 size: 14 residues.